This record covers a single TCR beta chain. The protocol was immunoSEQ multiplex PCR, while the TCRdb copy is restricted to in-frame clones and leaves out a portion. Of around 330,000 clones listed, 90% were seen once; the top ten hold around 2.5%. This record belongs to a study of blood T cell repertoires in COVID-19. Study details: From T cells, B-cell-depleted T cells, or PBMCs came the material, which was cDNA or gDNA.

The sample taken for sequencing was PBMCs or T cells enriched from blood (not recorded which). This sequence originates from a man aged 55 to 70 who had recovered from COVID-19.

This CDR3 reads CASSVYSSGNTIYF. The CDR3 coding sequence is TGTGCCAGCAGTGTCTACAGCTCTGGAAACACCATATATTTT. V and J are TRBV2 and TRBJ1-3; no clear D gene. The V end was cut by 4 bases, the J end by 0 bases, with 7 bases between. The germline gives CDR1 SNHLY, CDR2 FYNNEI. This CDR3 has 14 residues. The entire variable domain, with the rest obtained from reference TRBV2 and TRBJ1-3, is as follows: EPEVTQTPSHQVTQMGQEVILRCVPISNHLYFYWYRQILGQKVEFLVSFYNNEISEKSEIFDDQFSVERPDGSNFTLKIRSTKLEDSAMYFCASSVYSSGNTIYFGEGSWLTVV.